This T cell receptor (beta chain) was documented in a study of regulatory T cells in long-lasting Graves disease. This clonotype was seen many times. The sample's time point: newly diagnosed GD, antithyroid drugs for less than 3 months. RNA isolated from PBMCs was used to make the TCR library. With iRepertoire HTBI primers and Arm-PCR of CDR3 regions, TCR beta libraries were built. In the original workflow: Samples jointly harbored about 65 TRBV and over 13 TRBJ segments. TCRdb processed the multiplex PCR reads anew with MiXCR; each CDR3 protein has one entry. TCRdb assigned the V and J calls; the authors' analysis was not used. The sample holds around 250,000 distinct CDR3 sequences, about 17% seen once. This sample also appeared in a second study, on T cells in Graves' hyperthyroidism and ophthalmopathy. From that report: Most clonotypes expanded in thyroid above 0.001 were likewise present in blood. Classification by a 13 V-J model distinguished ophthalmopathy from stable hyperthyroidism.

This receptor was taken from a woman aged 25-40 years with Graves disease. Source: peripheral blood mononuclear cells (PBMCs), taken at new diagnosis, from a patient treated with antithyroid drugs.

CDR3 in DNA: TGCAGTGCTAGAGAGGGTGGAGGCGGGGTTCAGTACTTC. Translated, it gives CSAREGGGGVQYF. This chain links TRBV20-1 with TRBJ2-4, with TRBD2 as a possible D gene (6 bases). Germline values: CDR1 DFQATT, CDR2 SNEGSKA (reference sequence). Between the trimmed V and J ends, which lost 0 bases and 11 bases, there was a span of 14 bases. The CDR3 spans 13 residues.